These 23 T cell receptor beta chains were all obtained from the same sample, sequenced in a study of CD8+ T cells in alopecia areata. cDNA reverse transcribed from extracted RNA served as the sequencing template. The protocol was immunoSEQ multiplex PCR, while the TCRdb copy is restricted to in-frame clones and leaves out a portion. Of hundreds of thousands of clones listed, under 80% are singletons. Sequences were derived from CD4+ T cells sorted from blood, sampled at week 0. The receptors come from a human donor with alopecia areata.

This clone has a single count. This rearrangement joins TRBV30 to TRBJ2-4; 7 nucleotides line up with TRBD1. The CDR3 totals 11 residues. Per germline, CDR1 GTSNPN and CDR2 SVGIG (reference sequence). J was trimmed by 8 bases and V by 7 bases; bases with no gene match: 5. The CDR3 nucleotides are TGTGCCTTGACAGGGTTGGACATTCAGTACTTC. Its protein product is CALTGLDIQYF.

This clone appeared a few times. CDR3 protein: CASSPLGGGGETQYF. CDR3 nucleotides: TGTGCCAGCAGCCCACTGGGGGGCGGAGGGGAGACCCAGTACTTC. The V call is TRBV7-8, the J call TRBJ2-5; D assignment may be TRBD1 or TRBD2 (6 bases each). Trimming removed 5 bases at V and 5 bases at J, with 18 bases between. The V gene's germline CDR1 is SGHVS and CDR2 FQNEAQ. This CDR3 comprises 15 residues. Based on the CDR3 plus reference TRBV7-8 and TRBJ2-5, the full variable domain is GAGVSQSPRYKVAKRGQDVALRCDPISGHVSLFWYQQALGQGPEFLTYFQNEAQLDKSGLPSDRFFAERPEGSVSTLKIQRTQQEDSAVYLCASSPLGGGGETQYFGPGTRLLVL.

This rearrangement joins TRBV29-1 to TRBJ2-2; TRBD1 might be the D (6 bases). This CDR3 has 14 amino acids. V was clipped by 7 bases and J by 1 base, with 13 bases between them. The germline V gene encodes CDR1 SQVTM and CDR2 ANQGSEA. The CDR3: CSAMGTRNTGELFF. The CDR3 coding sequence is TGCAGCGCCATGGGGACAAGGAACACCGGGGAGCTGTTTTTT.

The chain recombines TRBV5-1 with TRBJ1-3, with 9 nucleotides matching TRBD1. In germline, CDR1 is SGHRS, CDR2 YFSETQ. CDR3 length: 17 amino acids. V lost 3 bases, J lost 1 base, and 8 bases stayed unmatched. This CDR3 reads CASSSSGTGLSGNTIYF. The DNA for the CDR3 is TGCGCCAGCAGCTCGTCCGGGACAGGGCTTTCTGGAAACACCATATATTTT.

The gene calls are TRBV30 and TRBJ1-2; no definite D call. This CDR3 comprises 11 residues. Looked up from germline, CDR1 is GTSNPN and CDR2 is SVGIG (reference sequence). Trimming cost V 6 bases and J 0 bases, with 5 bases left between them. Here the CDR3 DNA reads TGTGCCTGCCAGGCTAACTATGGCTACACCTTC. Its translation: CACQANYGYTF.

This chain joins TRBV27 and TRBJ1-2; 7 nucleotides align to TRBD1. V gave up 6 bases and J gave up 7 bases; unmatched junction bases: 14. In germline, CDR1 is MNHEY, CDR2 SMNVEV (reference sequence). The CDR3 has 15 amino acids. CDR3 DNA: TGTGCCAGCAGCCTCACTACCGGGACAGTAACTGGCTACACCTTC. Translating it yields CASSLTTGTVTGYTF.

The CDR3 DNA follows: TGTGCCACCAGCGTTAGACGGGGCAACACTGAAGCTTTCTTT. Protein: CATSVRRGNTEAFF. The genes are TRBV15 and TRBJ1-1; TRBD1 might be the D (5 bases). The CDR3 runs to 14 residues. Between the trimmed V and J ends, which lost 5 bases and 2 bases, there was a span of 12 bases. The germline gives CDR1 LNHNV, CDR2 YYDKDF (reference sequence).

The chain has TRBV30 and TRBJ1-6, with no clear D. The V gene lost 3 bases and the J gene lost 9 bases, with 12 bases spanning the gap. Germline V lookup: CDR1 GTSNPN, CDR2 SVGIG (reference sequence). The CDR3 is made up of 13 amino acids. CDR3 coding DNA: TGTGCCTGGAGGGGCCGTTACGGTTCACCCCTCCACTTT. Its translation is CAWRGRYGSPLHF.

The CDR3 DNA sequence: TGCAGCGTTGGGGGTAGCACAGATACGCAGTATTTT. It encodes CSVGGSTDTQYF. The chain links TRBV29-1 to TRBJ2-3; D gene unclear. CDR3 length: 12 amino acids. Trimming left V 4 bases short and J 0 bases short, with 5 bases between. CDR1 is SQVTM and CDR2 is ANQGSEA in the germline V gene.

This clone occurred a few times. J is TRBJ2-5 and V is TRBV29-1; D unresolved. The CDR3 sequence is 13 residues long. V was clipped by 4 bases and J by 0 bases, with 9 bases between them. Germline values: CDR1 SQVTM, CDR2 ANQGSEA. The CDR3 loop is CSVVGVHQETQYF. CDR3 coding DNA: TGCAGCGTTGTTGGCGTACACCAAGAGACCCAGTACTTC.

The chain links TRBV30 to TRBJ1-1; D call uncertain. The germline V gene has CDR1 GTSNPN and CDR2 SVGIG (reference sequence). The germline V and J ends were trimmed by 2 bases and 6 bases, with 7 bases remaining between them. This CDR3 region has 11 residues. This CDR3 reads CAWSRGPEAFF. Here the CDR3 DNA reads TGTGCCTGGAGTAGAGGGCCTGAAGCTTTCTTT. Full variable domain (rest looked up from reference TRBV30 and TRBJ1-1): SQTIHQWPATLVQPVGSPLSLECTVEGTSNPNLYWYRQAAGRGLQLLFYSVGIGQISSEVPQNLSASRPQDRQFILSSKKLLLSDSGFYLCAWSRGPEAFFGQGTRLTVV.

This clone was seen more than once but under ten times. The chain uses TRBV5-4 and TRBJ2-1; D gene unclear. Germline V gene sequence: CDR1 SGHNT, CDR2 YYREEE (reference sequence). This CDR3 region has 16 residues. V shed 1 base and J shed 2 bases, with 13 bases lying between them. The CDR3 reads CASSLTGSLTYNEQFF. As DNA, the CDR3 is TGTGCCAGCAGCTTGACCGGGTCATTAACCTACAATGAGCAGTTCTTC.

The chain couples TRBV30 to TRBJ2-2; the D gene is possibly TRBD1 (5 bases). V lost 0 bases and J lost 0, with 14 bases in between. The CDR3 sequence is 17 residues long. Germline CDR1 is GTSNPN and CDR2 is SVGIG (reference sequence). CDR3 sequence (DNA): TGTGCCTGGAGTGTTCCAAAACGGACACCGAACACCGGGGAGCTGTTTTTT. It codes for CAWSVPKRTPNTGELFF.

This clone is a singleton in its sample. The genes are TRBV14 and TRBJ2-3; 7 bases fit TRBD1. CDR3 length: 16 residues. V shed 0 bases and J 2 bases; nucleotides not matched to a gene: 5. The germline CDR1 and CDR2 sequences are SGHDN and FVKESK. CDR3 in DNA: TGTGCCAGCAGCCAAGATAGGGGGCTAATCACAGATACGCAGTATTTT. Its protein product is CASSQDRGLITDTQYF.

This chain joins TRBV6-1 and TRBJ2-5, with 7 nucleotides matching TRBD1. Trimming at V came to 7 bases and at J to 5 bases, leaving 10 bases not matched to a gene. Germline values: CDR1 MNHNS, CDR2 SASEGT. The CDR3 is 14 residues long. The CDR3 spells CASILQGSGETQYF. CDR3 bases: TGTGCCAGCATCTTACAGGGGTCTGGGGAGACCCAGTACTTC.

The chain carries TRBV29-1 and TRBJ2-7; D is perhaps TRBD1 (5 bases). The V end lost 4 bases, the J end lost 1 base, and 8 bases lay between the germline ends. CDR1 is SQVTM, CDR2 ANQGSEA, per germline. CDR3 length: 12 amino acids. CDR3 amino acids: CSVGQFSYEQYF. CDR3 nucleotides: TGCAGCGTTGGACAGTTTTCCTACGAGCAGTACTTC.

The chain couples TRBV7-2 to TRBJ1-2; D remains ambiguous. Germline V lookup: CDR1 SGHTA, CDR2 FQGNSA. This CDR3 has 13 amino acids. V was clipped by 5 bases and J by 7 bases, with 14 bases between them. For the CDR3, the DNA is TGTGCCAGCAGCGCCCGGTGGGGTTTTGGCTACACCTTC. Translating gives CASSARWGFGYTF.

V and J are TRBV7-9 and TRBJ1-2; 10 nucleotides agree with TRBD1. From germline, CDR1 is SEHNR and CDR2 FQNEAQ (reference sequence). J gave up 3 bases and V 5 bases, and 12 bases lay outside the gene matches. The CDR3 length is 17 residues. DNA of the CDR3: TGTGCCAGCAGCCAACTGGGGACAGGGGTCACTGACTATGGCTACACCTTC. Translating it yields CASSQLGTGVTDYGYTF.

This clone has just a few counts. V usage is TRBV6-1 and J usage is TRBJ2-5; TRBD1 is a possible D gene (5 bases). The germline V and J ends were trimmed by 0 bases and 1 base, with 9 bases remaining between them. Per germline, CDR1 MNHNS and CDR2 SASEGT. This CDR3 comprises 15 residues. The CDR3 region is CASSEAGQAQETQYF. CDR3 nucleotide sequence: TGTGCCAGCAGTGAAGCGGGGCAGGCCCAAGAGACCCAGTACTTC.

On this clone: Other nucleotide sequences in the sample specify the same CDR3. This chain joins TRBV29-1 and TRBJ2-5, with 7 bases fitting TRBD1. Germline V gene sequence: CDR1 SQVTM, CDR2 ANQGSEA. This CDR3 has 12 residues. Germline trimming cut 6 bases from V and 2 bases from J; bases unmatched to any gene: 3. The CDR3 sequence is CSVRTGQETQYF. As DNA, the CDR3 is TGCAGCGTACGGACAGGACAAGAGACCCAGTACTTC. The full variable domain, completed using reference TRBV29-1 and TRBJ2-5, is SAVISQKPSRDICQRGTSLTIQCQVDSQVTMMFWYRQQPGQSLTLIATANQGSEATYESGFVIDKFPISRPNLTFSTLTVSNMSPEDSSIYLCSVRTGQETQYFGPGTRLLVL.

This clone was found a few times. The CDR3 sequence is CASSNTRSSGNTIYF. The CDR3 DNA follows: TGTGCCAGCAGCAATACAAGATCCTCTGGAAACACCATATATTTT. This chain joins TRBV7-6 and TRBJ1-3, with D unresolved. The V and J ends lost 5 bases and 0 bases respectively, with 11 bases between them. This CDR3 spans 15 amino acids. Germline lookup yields CDR1 SGHVS and CDR2 FNYEAQ.

This clone showed up just a few times. The gene calls are TRBV4-2 and TRBJ2-3; no clear D gene. The CDR3 loop spans 12 amino acids. The V end was cut by 4 bases, the J end by 3 bases, with 5 bases between. Germline CDR1 and CDR2: LGHNA and YNFKEQ. CDR3 residues: CASSPKTDTQYF. The CDR3 DNA is TGTGCCAGCAGCCCCAAAACAGATACGCAGTATTTT.

This clone showed up just a few times. The V call is TRBV4-1, the J call TRBJ1-1; 7 positions match TRBD1. The CDR3 covers 15 residues. V shed 4 bases, J shed 0 bases, and the junction held 5 bases outside the gene matches. The germline gives CDR1 MGHRA, CDR2 YSYEKL. The CDR3 DNA is TGCGCCAGCAGCCGCCGGGACAGCCTGAACACTGAAGCTTTCTTT. Amino acid sequence: CASSRRDSLNTEAFF.